Listed here are 7 T cell receptor beta chains from one sample, sequenced in a study of T cell responses to AZD1222 COVID-19 vaccine. The data were produced by immunoSEQ multiplex PCR, yet TCRdb's version contains in-frame clones alone and is incomplete. Of about 120,000 clones in the sample, about 80% are singletons; the top ten hold around 9.9%. The sequenced sample was peripheral blood, obtained on day 0 of AZD1222 vaccination. The receptors were gathered from an adult in good health.

J is TRBJ2-3 and V is TRBV6-5; weak D call: TRBD1 (5 bases). V was pared by 4 bases and J by 5 bases, with 10 bases between. This CDR3 contains 13 residues. The germline V gene has CDR1 MNHEY and CDR2 SVGAGI. The CDR3 loop reads CASSLQGVDTQYF. DNA of the CDR3: TGTGCCAGCAGTTTGCAGGGTGTAGATACGCAGTATTTT.

This sequence joins TRBV6-2 or TRBV6-3 and TRBJ2-7; 9 bases are shared with TRBD2. Germline-derived CDR1 and CDR2 are MNHEY and SVGEGT. With 2 bases clipped from V and 1 base from J, the junction kept 9 bases outside the gene matches. The CDR3 consists of 17 residues. The CDR3 DNA follows: TGTGCCAGCAGTTACCCTATAGCGGGAGCGGTGTCCTACGAGCAGTACTTC. Translated, it gives CASSYPIAGAVSYEQYF.

The chain carries TRBV7-2 and TRBJ1-1; D uncertain. Germline V gene sequence: CDR1 SGHTA, CDR2 FQGNSA. CDR3 length equals 14 residues. Trimming left V 5 bases short and J 5 bases short, with 15 bases between. The CDR3 bases are TGTGCCAGCAGCCCGGATCGGGGTAGGACTGAAGCTTTCTTT. It translates to CASSPDRGRTEAFF.

V usage is TRBV6-5 and J usage is TRBJ2-3; perhaps TRBD1 as D (6 bases). This CDR3 is built from 15 residues. The germline V gene encodes CDR1 MNHEY and CDR2 SVGAGI. Trimming removed 4 bases from V and 6 bases from J, with 17 bases in between. The CDR3 region is CASSFQGSSWDTQYF. CDR3 nucleotide sequence: TGTGCCAGCAGTTTCCAGGGGAGTTCATGGGATACGCAGTATTTT.

This sequence joins TRBV19 and TRBJ2-1; D is uncertain. The CDR3 covers 14 residues. Germline V gene lookup returns CDR1 LNHDA and CDR2 SQIVND (reference sequence). Trimming left V 5 bases short and J 0 bases short, with 8 bases between. The CDR3 loop reads CASSRQDSYNEQFF. In nucleotides, the CDR3 is TGTGCCAGTAGTCGTCAGGACTCCTACAATGAGCAGTTCTTC.

This sequence joins TRBV29-1 and TRBJ2-7, with 10 bases fitting TRBD1. The V and J ends lost 3 bases and 4 bases, in that order; junction bases with no gene match: 0. CDR1 SQVTM and CDR2 ANQGSEA come from the germline V gene. The CDR3 runs 12 residues. The DNA of the CDR3 is TGCAGCGTTGAGGGACAGGGGTACGAGCAGTACTTC. Protein sequence: CSVEGQGYEQYF.

The CDR3 bases are TGTGCCAGCAGTGGGGAGGGCGGGGGCCGTGAGCAGTACTTC. Amino acids: CASSGEGGGREQYF. J is TRBJ2-7 and V is TRBV7-8, with a weak D call TRBD2 (7 bases). V was cut by 6 bases and J by 7 bases, with 19 bases left in between. Germline V lookup: CDR1 SGHVS, CDR2 FQNEAQ. The CDR3 consists of 14 residues.